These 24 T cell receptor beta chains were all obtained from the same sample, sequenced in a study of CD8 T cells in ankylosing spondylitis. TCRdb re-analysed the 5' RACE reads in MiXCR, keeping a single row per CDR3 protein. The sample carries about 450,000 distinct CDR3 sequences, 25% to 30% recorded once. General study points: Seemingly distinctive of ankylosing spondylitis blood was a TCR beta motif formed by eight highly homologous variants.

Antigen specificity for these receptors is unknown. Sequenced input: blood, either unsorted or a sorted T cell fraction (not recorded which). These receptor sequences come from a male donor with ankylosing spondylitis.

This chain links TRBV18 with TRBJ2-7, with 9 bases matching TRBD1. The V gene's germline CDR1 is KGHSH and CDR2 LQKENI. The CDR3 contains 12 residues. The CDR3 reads CASSPGQGPLNV. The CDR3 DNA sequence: TGTGCCAGCTCACCGGGACAGGGCCCCCTAAACGTC.

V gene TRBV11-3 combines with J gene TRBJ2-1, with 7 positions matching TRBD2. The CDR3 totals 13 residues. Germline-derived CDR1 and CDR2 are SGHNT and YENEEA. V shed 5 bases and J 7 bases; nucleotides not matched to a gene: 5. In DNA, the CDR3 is TGTGCCAGCAGCCCAGGACTAGGGAATGAGCAGTTCTTC. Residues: CASSPGLGNEQFF. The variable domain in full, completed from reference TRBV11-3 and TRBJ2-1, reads EAGVVQSPRYKIIEKKQPVAFWCNPISGHNTLYWYLQNLGQGPELLIRYENEEAVDDSQLPKDRFSAERLKGVDSTLKIQPAELGDSAVYLCASSPGLGNEQFFGPGTRLTVL.

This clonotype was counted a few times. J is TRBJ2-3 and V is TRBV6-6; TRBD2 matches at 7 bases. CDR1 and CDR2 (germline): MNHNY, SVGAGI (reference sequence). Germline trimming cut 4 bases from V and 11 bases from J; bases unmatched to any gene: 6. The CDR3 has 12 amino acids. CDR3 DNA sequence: TGTGCCAGCAGTTCCCGGGACTACCGGCAGTATTTT. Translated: CASSSRDYRQYF.

CDR3 nucleotides: TGCGCCAGCAGCTCCCACTCGGAGACCCAGTACTTC. It codes for CASSSHSETQYF. The rearrangement uses TRBV5-1 and TRBJ2-5; no reliable D call. The CDR3 length is 12 residues. Looked up from germline, CDR1 is SGHRS and CDR2 is YFSETQ. V lost 3 bases and J lost 5, with 8 bases in between. Using reference TRBV5-1 and TRBJ2-5 for the parts outside the CDR3, the full variable domain is KAGVTQTPRYLIKTRGQQVTLSCSPISGHRSVSWYQQTPGQGLQFLFEYFSETQRNKGNFPGRFSGRQFSNSRSEMNVSTLELGDSALYLCASSSHSETQYFGPGTRLLVL.

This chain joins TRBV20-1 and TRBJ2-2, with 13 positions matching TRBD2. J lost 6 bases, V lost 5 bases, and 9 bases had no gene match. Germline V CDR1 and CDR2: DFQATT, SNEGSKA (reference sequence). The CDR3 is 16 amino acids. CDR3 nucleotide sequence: TGCAGTGCTTTCGACACTAGCGGGAGGGCCCCCGGGGAGCTGTTTTTT. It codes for CSAFDTSGRAPGELFF.

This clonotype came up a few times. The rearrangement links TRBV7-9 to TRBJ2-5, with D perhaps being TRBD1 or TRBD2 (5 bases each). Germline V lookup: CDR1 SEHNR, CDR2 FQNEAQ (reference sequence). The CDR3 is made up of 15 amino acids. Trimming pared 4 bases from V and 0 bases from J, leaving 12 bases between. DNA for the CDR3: TGTGCCAGCAGCTGGGGAGACAGAGACCAAGAGACCCAGTACTTC. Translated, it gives CASSWGDRDQETQYF.

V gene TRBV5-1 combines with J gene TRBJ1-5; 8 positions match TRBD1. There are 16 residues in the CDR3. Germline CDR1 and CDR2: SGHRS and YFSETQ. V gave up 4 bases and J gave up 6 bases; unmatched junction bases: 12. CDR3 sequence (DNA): TGCGCCAGCAGCCCCTCCCCACAGGGGGGGATTCAGCCCCAGCATTTT. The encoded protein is CASSPSPQGGIQPQHF.

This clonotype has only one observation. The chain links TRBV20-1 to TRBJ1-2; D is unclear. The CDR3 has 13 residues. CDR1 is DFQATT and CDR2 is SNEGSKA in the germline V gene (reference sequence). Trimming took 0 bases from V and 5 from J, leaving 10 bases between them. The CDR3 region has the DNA TGCAGTGCTAGAGATCGGGTCGGATATGGCTACACCTTC. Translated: CSARDRVGYGYTF.

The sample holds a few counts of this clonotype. CDR3 amino acids: CASSQAVQQVQETQYF. CDR3 coding DNA: TGTGCCAGCAGCCAAGCCGTCCAGCAAGTCCAAGAGACCCAGTACTTC. The rearrangement joins TRBV4-2 to TRBJ2-5; D is ambiguous. The ends were cut back, 1 base at V and 1 base at J, with 13 bases in the middle. This CDR3 has 16 amino acids. In germline, CDR1 is LGHNA, CDR2 YNFKEQ.

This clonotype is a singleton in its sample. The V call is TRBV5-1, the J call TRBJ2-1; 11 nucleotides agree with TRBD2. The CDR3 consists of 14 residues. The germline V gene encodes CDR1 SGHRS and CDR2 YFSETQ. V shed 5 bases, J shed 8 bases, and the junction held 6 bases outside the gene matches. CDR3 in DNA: TGCGCCAGCAGAGTAGCGGGAGGGGGGGATGAGCAGTTCTTC. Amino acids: CASRVAGGGDEQFF.

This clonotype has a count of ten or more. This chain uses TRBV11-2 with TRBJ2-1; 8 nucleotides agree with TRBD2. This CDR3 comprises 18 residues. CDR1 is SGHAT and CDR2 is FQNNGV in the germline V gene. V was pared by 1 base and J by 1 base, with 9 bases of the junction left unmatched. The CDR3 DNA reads TGTGCCAGCAGCTTAGGGACCCTGAGCGGGAGATCCTACAATGAGCAGTTCTTC. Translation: CASSLGTLSGRSYNEQFF.

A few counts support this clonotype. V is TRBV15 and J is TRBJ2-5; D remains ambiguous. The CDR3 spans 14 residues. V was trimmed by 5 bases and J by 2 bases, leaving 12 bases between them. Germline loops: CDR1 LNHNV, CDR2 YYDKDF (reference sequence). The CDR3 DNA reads TGTGCCACCAGCGGAAATCCAGGACAAGAGACCCAGTACTTC. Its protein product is CATSGNPGQETQYF.

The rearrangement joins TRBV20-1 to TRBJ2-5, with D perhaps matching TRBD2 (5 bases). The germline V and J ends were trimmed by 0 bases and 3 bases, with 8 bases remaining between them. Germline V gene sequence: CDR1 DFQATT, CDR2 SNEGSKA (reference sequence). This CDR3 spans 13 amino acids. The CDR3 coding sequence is TGCAGTGCTAGAGATCTCGGGAAAGAGACCCAGTACTTC. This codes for CSARDLGKETQYF.

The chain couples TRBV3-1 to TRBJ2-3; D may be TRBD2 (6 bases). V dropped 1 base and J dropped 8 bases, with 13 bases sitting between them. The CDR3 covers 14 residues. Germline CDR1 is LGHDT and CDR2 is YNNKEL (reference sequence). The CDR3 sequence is CASSQVGSASTQYF. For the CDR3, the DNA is TGTGCCAGCAGCCAAGTCGGGAGCGCCAGTACGCAGTATTTT.

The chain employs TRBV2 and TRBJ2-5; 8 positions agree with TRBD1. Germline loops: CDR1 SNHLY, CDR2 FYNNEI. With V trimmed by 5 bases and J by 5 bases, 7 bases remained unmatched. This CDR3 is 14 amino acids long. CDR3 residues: CASSKDRGRETQYF. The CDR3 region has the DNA TGTGCCAGCAGTAAAGACAGGGGTCGGGAGACCCAGTACTTC.

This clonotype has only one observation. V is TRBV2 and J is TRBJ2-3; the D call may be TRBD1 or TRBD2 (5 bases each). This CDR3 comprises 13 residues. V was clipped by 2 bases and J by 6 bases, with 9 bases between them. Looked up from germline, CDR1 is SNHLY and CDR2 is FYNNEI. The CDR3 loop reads CASSEPRGDTQYF. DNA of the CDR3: TGTGCCAGCAGTGAACCGAGGGGTGATACGCAGTATTTT. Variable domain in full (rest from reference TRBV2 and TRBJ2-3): EPEVTQTPSHQVTQMGQEVILRCVPISNHLYFYWYRQILGQKVEFLVSFYNNEISEKSEIFDDQFSVERPDGSNFTLKIRSTKLEDSAMYFCASSEPRGDTQYFGPGTRLTVL.

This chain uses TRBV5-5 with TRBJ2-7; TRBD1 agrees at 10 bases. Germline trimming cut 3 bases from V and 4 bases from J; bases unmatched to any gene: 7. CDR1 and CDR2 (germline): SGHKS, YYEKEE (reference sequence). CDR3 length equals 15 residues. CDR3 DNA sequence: TGTGCCAGCAGCTCCACCTGGACAGGGGGGTACGAGCAGTACGTC. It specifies CASSSTWTGGYEQYV.

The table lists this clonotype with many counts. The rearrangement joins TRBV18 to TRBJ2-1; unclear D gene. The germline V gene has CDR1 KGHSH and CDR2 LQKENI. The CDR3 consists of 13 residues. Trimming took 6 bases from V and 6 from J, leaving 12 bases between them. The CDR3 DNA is TGTGCCAGCTCCCCCTTCACCTCCAATGAGCAGTTCTTC. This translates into CASSPFTSNEQFF.

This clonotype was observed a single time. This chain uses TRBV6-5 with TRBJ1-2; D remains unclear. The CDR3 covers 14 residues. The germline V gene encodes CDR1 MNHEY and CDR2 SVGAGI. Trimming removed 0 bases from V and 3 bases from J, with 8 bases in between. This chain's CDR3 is CASSYSGIDYGYTF. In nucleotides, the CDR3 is TGTGCCAGCAGTTACTCGGGCATCGACTATGGCTACACCTTC.

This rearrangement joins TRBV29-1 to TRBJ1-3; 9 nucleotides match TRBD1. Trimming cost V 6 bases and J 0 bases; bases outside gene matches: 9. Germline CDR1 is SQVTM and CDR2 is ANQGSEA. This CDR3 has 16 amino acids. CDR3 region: CSVDEGQGFSGNTIYF. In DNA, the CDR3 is TGCAGCGTAGACGAGGGACAGGGCTTCTCTGGAAACACCATATATTTT.

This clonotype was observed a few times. CDR3 protein: CASSQDEDRADTEAFF. The CDR3 region has the DNA TGTGCCAGCAGCCAAGACGAGGACAGGGCGGACACTGAAGCTTTCTTT. The rearrangement joins TRBV4-2 to TRBJ1-1; 8 nucleotides line up with TRBD1. V was clipped by 0 bases and J by 3 bases; unmatched bases: 6. The CDR3 consists of 16 residues. Germline V gene lookup returns CDR1 LGHNA and CDR2 YNFKEQ.

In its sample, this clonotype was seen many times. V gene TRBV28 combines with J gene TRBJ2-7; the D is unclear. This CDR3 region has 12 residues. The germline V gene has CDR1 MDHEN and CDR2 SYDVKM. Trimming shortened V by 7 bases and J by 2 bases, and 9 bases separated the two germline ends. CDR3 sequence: CASTARAYEQYF. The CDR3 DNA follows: TGTGCCAGCACGGCCAGAGCCTACGAGCAGTACTTC.

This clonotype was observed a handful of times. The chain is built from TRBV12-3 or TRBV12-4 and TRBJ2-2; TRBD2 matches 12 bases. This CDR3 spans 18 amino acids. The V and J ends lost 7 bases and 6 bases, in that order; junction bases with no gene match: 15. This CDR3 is CASTPWAMTSGRSGELFF. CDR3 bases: TGTGCCAGCACCCCCTGGGCCATGACTAGCGGGAGATCCGGGGAGCTGTTTTTT.

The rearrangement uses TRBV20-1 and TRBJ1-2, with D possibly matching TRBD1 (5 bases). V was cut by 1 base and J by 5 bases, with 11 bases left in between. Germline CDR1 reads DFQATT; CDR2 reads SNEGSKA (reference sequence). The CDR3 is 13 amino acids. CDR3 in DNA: TGCAGTGCTAGAGGGGGGGAGGAGTATGGCTACACCTTC. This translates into CSARGGEEYGYTF.